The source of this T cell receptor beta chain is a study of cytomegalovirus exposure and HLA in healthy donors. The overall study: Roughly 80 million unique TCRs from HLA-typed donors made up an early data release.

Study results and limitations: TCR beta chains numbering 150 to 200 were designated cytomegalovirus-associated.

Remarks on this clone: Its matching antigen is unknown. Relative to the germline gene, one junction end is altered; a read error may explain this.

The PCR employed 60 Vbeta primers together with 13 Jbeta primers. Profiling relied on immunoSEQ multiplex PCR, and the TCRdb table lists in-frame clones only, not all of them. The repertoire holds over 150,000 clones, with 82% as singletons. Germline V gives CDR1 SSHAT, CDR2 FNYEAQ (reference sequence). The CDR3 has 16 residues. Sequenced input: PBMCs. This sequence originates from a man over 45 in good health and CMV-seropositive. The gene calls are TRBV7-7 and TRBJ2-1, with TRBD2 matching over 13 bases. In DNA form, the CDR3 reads TGTGCTAGCAGCCCAAGGACTAGCGGGAGTCGAAATGAGCAGTTCTTC. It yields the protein CASSPRTSGSRNEQFF. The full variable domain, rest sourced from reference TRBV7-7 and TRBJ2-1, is GAGVSQSPRYKVTKRGQDVTLRCDPISSHATLYWYQQALGQGPEFLTYFNYEAQPDKSGLPSDRFSAERPEGSISTLTIQRTEQRDSAMYRCASSPRTSGSRNEQFFGPGTRLTVL.